This is a list of T cell receptor beta chains from one sample in a study of cytomegalovirus exposure and HLA in healthy donors. Profiled with immunoSEQ multiplex PCR; TCRdb holds only in-frame clones, not every one. The table records about 160,000 clones, 65% to 85% of them present only once. The sample consisted of PBMCs. The receptors shown here come from a male donor in good health and CMV-seropositive. CDR3s include the opening cysteine and the closing phenylalanine or tryptophan. The D gene is left open where the match is weak. Part of the rows lack a size; the others show once, few, many or a class for expanded clones.

D,size,J,length,V,CDR3,DNA
TRBD1,once,TRBJ1-4,15,TRBV28,CASSDGQGLYEKLFF,TGTGCCAGCAGTGACGGACAGGGACTATACGAAAAACTGTTTTTT
.,.,TRBJ2-1,14,TRBV27,CASSLGGTSYEQFF,TGTGCCAGCAGTTTAGGAGGTACTTCATATGAGCAGTTCTTC
.,few,TRBJ2-7,14,TRBV19,CASSMLEGPYEQYF,TGTGCCAGTAGTATGTTAGAGGGCCCCTACGAGCAGTACTTC
.,.,TRBJ2-3,15,TRBV5-6,CASSLTGVSTDTQYF,TGTGCCAGCAGCTTGACGGGAGTAAGCACAGATACGCAGTATTTT
.,few,TRBJ1-4,15,TRBV6-1,CASSTGTLGNEKLFF,TGTGCCAGCAGTACCGGGACATTAGGGAATGAAAAACTGTTTTTT
.,few,TRBJ2-1,15,TRBV7-9,CASSLQLANYNEQFF,TGTGCCAGCAGCTTACAACTAGCCAATTACAATGAGCAGTTCTTC
TRBD2,.,TRBJ2-4,15,TRBV6-1,CASSEAALAGAWGYF,TGTGCCAGCAGTGAAGCGGCCCTAGCGGGAGCTTGGGGGTACTTC
TRBD2,.,TRBJ2-2,17,TRBV28,CASSLQLAGVYTGELFF,TGTGCCAGCAGTTTACAACTAGCGGGAGTGTACACCGGGGAGCTGTTTTTT
TRBD1,.,TRBJ1-4,14,TRBV6-1,CASTRQGSGEKLFF,TGTGCCAGCACTAGACAGGGCTCCGGTGAAAAACTGTTTTTT
.,.,TRBJ1-3,14,TRBV7-2,CASSSSAGGQTIYF,TGTGCCAGCAGCTCCTCCGCAGGAGGGCAGACCATATATTTT
.,.,TRBJ2-2,13,TRBV6-1,CASSVGDTGELFF,TGTGCCAGCAGTGTAGGGGACACCGGGGAGCTGTTTTTT
TRBD2,.,TRBJ2-2,16,TRBV13,CASSLEVAGGPGELFF,TGTGCCAGCAGCTTAGAGGTAGCGGGAGGTCCCGGGGAGCTGTTTTTT
.,.,TRBJ1-2,13,TRBV7-9,CASGQGTNYGYTF,TGTGCCAGCGGCCAGGGGACTAACTATGGCTACACCTTC
.,.,TRBJ2-1,14,TRBV6-5,CASTFPSNGNEQFF,TGTGCCAGCACCTTCCCCTCGAACGGTAATGAGCAGTTCTTC
.,.,TRBJ1-2,13,TRBV4-1,CASSQVGGEGYTF,TGCGCCAGCAGCCAAGTGGGAGGTGAGGGCTACACCTTC
TRBD2,once,TRBJ2-7,12,TRBV29-1,CSVRGSGDEQYF,TGCAGCGTCCGCGGGAGCGGGGACGAGCAGTACTTC
.,.,TRBJ2-7,13,TRBV7-7,CASSLASSYEQYF,TGTGCTAGCAGCTTAGCCTCGAGCTACGAGCAGTACTTC
TRBD2,.,TRBJ2-1,16,TRBV28,CASGGREASGYNEQFF,TGTGCCAGCGGGGGGCGGGAGGCTAGCGGATACAATGAGCAGTTCTTC
TRBD1,.,TRBJ1-5,15,TRBV7-8,CASSLIRDRVQPQHF,TGTGCCAGCAGCTTGATCCGGGACAGGGTTCAGCCCCAGCATTTT
TRBD1,.,TRBJ2-5,15,TRBV28,CASRRTGTDQETQYF,TGTGCCAGCAGGCGCACAGGGACAGACCAAGAGACCCAGTACTTC
TRBD2,.,TRBJ2-7,14,TRBV5-6,CASTKRAGAYEQYF,TGTGCCAGCACTAAAAGGGCGGGAGCCTACGAGCAGTACTTC
.,.,TRBJ1-4,14,TRBV5-1,CASSFERGAEKLFF,TGCGCCAGCAGCTTTGAACGGGGAGCTGAAAAACTGTTTTTT
.,few,TRBJ2-3,16,TRBV5-6,CASSFGVGSRTDTQYF,TGTGCCAGCAGCTTTGGCGTGGGCTCCCGCACAGATACGCAGTATTTT
.,once,TRBJ1-2,15,TRBV12-5,CASGLVEMVGGGYTF,TGTGCTAGTGGTTTGGTAGAAATGGTGGGAGGAGGCTACACCTTC
TRBD1,.,TRBJ2-1,14,TRBV2,CASSPGQLNVEQFF,TGTGCCAGCAGTCCGGGACAGCTCAATGTTGAGCAGTTCTTC
.,few,TRBJ1-1,16,TRBV5-6,CASSLRRQGLNTEAFF,TGTGCCAGCAGCTTGCGGCGGCAGGGGTTGAACACTGAAGCTTTCTTT
.,.,TRBJ2-2,15,TRBV6-5,CASSRGTADTGELFF,TGTGCCAGCAGTCGGGGGACAGCCGACACCGGGGAGCTGTTTTTT